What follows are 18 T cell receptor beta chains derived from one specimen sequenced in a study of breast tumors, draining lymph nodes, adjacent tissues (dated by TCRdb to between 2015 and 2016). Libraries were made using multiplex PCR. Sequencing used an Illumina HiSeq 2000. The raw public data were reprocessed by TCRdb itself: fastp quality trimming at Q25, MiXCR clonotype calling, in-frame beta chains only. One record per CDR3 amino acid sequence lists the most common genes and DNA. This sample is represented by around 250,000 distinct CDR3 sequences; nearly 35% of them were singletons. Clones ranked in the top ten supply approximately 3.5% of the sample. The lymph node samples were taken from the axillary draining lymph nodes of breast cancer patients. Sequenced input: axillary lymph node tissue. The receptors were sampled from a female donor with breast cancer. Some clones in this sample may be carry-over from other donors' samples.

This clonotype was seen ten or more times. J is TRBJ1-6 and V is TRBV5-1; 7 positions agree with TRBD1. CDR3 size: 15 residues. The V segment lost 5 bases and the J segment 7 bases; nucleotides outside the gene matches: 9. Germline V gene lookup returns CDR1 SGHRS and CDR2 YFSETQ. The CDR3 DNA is TGCGCCAGCAGTCCCGGGACAGCCCGAAATTCACCCCTCCACTTT. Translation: CASSPGTARNSPLHF.

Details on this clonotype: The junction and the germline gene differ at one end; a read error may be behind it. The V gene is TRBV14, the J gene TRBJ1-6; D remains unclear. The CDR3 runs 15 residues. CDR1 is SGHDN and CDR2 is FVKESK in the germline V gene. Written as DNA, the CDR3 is TGTGCCAGCAGACAAGGGAGCTCCTATAATTCACCCCTCCACTTT. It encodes CASRQGSSYNSPLHF.

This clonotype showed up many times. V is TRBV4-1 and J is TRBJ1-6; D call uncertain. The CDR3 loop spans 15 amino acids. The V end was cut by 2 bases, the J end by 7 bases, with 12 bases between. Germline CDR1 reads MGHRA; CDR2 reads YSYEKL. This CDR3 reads CASSQSDYGNSPLHF. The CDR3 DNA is TGCGCCAGCAGCCAATCGGATTATGGCAATTCACCCCTCCACTTT.

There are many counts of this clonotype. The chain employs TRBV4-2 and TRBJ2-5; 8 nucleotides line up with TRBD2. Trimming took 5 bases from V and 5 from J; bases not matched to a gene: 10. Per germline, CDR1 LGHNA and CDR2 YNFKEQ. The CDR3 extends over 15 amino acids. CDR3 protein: CASSGFAGGTETQYF. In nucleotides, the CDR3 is TGTGCCAGCAGCGGTTTTGCGGGGGGTACGGAGACCCAGTACTTC.

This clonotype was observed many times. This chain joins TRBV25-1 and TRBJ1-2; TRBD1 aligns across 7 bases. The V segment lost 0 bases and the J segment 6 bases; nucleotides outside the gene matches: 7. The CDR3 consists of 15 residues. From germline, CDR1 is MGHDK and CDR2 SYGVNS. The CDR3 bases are TGTGCCAGCAGTGAATACAGGGGGAGTGCTAATGGCTACACCTTC. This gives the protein CASSEYRGSANGYTF.

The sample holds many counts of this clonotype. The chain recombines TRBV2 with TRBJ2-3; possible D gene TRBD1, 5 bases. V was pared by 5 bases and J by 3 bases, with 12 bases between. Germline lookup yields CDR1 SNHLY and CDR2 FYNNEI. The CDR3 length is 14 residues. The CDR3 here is CASSLRRGTDTQYF. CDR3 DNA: TGTGCCAGCAGTTTACGAAGGGGTACAGATACGCAGTATTTT.

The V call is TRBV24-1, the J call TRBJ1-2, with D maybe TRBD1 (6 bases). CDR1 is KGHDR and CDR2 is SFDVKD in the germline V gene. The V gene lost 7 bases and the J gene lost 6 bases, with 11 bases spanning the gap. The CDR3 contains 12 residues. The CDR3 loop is CATRQGSDGYTF. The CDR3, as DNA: TGTGCCACCAGGCAGGGGAGCGATGGCTACACCTTC.

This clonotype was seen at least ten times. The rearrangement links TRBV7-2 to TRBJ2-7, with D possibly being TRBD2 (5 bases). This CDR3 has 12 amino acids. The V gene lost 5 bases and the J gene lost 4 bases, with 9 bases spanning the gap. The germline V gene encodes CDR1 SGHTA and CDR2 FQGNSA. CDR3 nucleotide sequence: TGTGCCAGCAGCCCCGGAGGATACGAGCAGTACTTC. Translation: CASSPGGYEQYF.

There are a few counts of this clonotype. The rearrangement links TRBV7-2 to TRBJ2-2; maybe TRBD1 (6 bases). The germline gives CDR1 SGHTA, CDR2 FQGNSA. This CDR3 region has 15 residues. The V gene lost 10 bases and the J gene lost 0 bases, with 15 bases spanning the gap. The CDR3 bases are TGTGCCATCAGGGGACAACGTCCGAACACCGGGGAGCTGTTTTTT. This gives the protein CAIRGQRPNTGELFF.

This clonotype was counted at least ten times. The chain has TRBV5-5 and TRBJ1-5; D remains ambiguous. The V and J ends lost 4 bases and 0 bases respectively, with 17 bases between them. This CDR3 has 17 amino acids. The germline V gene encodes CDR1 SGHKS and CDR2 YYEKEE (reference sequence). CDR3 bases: TGTGCCAGCAGCGTGCTAGCGGCCAGCAATAGCAATCAGCCCCAGCATTTT. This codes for CASSVLAASNSNQPQHF.

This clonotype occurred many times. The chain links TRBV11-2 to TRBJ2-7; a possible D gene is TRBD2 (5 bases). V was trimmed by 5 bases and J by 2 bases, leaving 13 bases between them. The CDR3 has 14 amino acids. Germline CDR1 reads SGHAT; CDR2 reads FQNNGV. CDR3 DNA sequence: TGTGCCAGCAGCCCAAGACCGGGGACCTACGAGCAGTACTTC. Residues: CASSPRPGTYEQYF.

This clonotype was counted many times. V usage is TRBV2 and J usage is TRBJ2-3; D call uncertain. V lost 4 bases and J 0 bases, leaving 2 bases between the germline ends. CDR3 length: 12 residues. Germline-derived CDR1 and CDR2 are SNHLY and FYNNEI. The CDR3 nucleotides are TGTGCCAGCAGTGTTAGCACAGATACGCAGTATTTT. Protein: CASSVSTDTQYF.

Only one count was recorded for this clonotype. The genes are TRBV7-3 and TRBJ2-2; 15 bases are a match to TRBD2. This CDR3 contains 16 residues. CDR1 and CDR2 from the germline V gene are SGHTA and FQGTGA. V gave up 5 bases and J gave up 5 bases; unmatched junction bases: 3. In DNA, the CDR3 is TGTGCCAGCAGCCTAGGGACTAGCGGGAGGACCGGGGAGCTGTTTTTT. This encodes CASSLGTSGRTGELFF.

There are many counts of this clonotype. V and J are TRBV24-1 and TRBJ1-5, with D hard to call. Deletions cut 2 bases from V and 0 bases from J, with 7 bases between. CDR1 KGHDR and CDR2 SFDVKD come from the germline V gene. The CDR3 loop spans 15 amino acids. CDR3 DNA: TGTGCCACCAGTGATTCGGGATATAGCAATCAGCCCCAGCATTTT. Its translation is CATSDSGYSNQPQHF.

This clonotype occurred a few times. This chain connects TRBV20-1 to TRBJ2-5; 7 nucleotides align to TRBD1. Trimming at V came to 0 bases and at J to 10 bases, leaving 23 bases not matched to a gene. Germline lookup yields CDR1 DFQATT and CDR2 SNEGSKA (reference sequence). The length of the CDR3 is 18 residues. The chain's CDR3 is CSARDFRSPGDSFGDQYF. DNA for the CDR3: TGCAGTGCTAGAGATTTCCGGTCGCCCGGGGACAGCTTTGGCGACCAGTACTTC.

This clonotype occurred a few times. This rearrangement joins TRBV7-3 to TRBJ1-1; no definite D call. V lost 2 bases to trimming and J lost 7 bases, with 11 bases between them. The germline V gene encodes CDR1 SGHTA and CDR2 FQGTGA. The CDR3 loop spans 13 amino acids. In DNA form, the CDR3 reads TGTGCCAGCAGCTTACATCCGGACGGTGAAGCTTTCTTT. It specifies CASSLHPDGEAFF.

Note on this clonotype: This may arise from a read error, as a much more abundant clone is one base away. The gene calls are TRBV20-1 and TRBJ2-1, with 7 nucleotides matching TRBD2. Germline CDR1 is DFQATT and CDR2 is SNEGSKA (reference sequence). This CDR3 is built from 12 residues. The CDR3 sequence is CRGEGSYNEPFF. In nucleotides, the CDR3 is TGCAGGGGGGAGGGGTCCTACAATGAGCCGTTCTTC.

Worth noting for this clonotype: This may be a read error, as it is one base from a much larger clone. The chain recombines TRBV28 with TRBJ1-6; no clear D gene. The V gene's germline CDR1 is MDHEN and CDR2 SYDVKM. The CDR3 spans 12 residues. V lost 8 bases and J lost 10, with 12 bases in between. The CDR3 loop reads CASHGGQSPLHF. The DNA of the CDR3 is TGTGCCAGCCACGGAGGGCAGTCACCCCTCCACTTT.